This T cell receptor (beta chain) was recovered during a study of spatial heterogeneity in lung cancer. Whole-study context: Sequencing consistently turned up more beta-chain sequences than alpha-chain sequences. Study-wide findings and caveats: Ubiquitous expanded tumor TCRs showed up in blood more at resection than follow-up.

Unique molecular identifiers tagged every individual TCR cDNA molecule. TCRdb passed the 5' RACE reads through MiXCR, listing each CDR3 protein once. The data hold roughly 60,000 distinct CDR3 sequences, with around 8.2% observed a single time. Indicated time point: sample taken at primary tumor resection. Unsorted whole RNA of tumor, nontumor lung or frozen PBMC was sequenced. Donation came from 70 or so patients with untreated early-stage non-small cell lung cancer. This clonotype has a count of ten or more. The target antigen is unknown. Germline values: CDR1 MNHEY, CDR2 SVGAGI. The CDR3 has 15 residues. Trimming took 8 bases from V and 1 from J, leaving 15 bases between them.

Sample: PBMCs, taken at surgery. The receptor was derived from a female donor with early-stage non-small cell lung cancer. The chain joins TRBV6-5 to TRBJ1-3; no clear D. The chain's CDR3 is CASRPGAISGNTIYF. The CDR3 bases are TGTGCCAGCCGCCCAGGCGCGATATCTGGAAACACCATATATTTT.